This is a list of T cell receptor beta chains from one sample in a study of blood T cell repertoires in COVID-19. This table comes from immunoSEQ multiplex PCR, and its TCRdb copy is limited to in-frame clones, with some not included. The sample lists fewer than 200,000 clones; 74% were seen once. Material: peripheral blood. The receptors originated from a woman over 75 with acute or convalescent COVID-19. Both conserved end residues are part of each CDR3. The order of the fields is CDR3 protein, J gene, clone size, V gene. Expanded clones get a size class; other rows say once, few or many, or leave the size out.

CDR3aa: CASSPLTGFGGELFF
j_gene: TRBJ2-2
abundance: many
v_gene: TRBV4-1

CDR3aa: CASSLPRDSGTKNIQYF
j_gene: TRBJ2-4
abundance: NA
v_gene: TRBV6-2/TRBV6-3

CDR3aa: CASSLDRGWNTGELFF
j_gene: TRBJ2-2
abundance: once
v_gene: TRBV5-5

CDR3aa: CASSQDPGVSPLHF
j_gene: TRBJ1-6
abundance: NA
v_gene: TRBV4-1

CDR3aa: CASSWDSGATNEKLFF
j_gene: TRBJ1-4
abundance: NA
v_gene: TRBV28

CDR3aa: CASSQSFPTGFYGNQPQHF
j_gene: TRBJ1-5
abundance: NA
v_gene: TRBV23-1

CDR3aa: CASSIQGTQETQYF
j_gene: TRBJ2-5
abundance: NA
v_gene: TRBV19

CDR3aa: CASSLGWRRGGSNTEAFF
j_gene: TRBJ1-1
abundance: NA
v_gene: TRBV7-2

CDR3aa: CASSHGQGDTEAFF
j_gene: TRBJ1-1
abundance: NA
v_gene: TRBV6-5

CDR3aa: CASRPTSYRGRTEAFF
j_gene: TRBJ1-1
abundance: NA
v_gene: TRBV6-2/TRBV6-3

CDR3aa: CATSDTTSTHTGELFF
j_gene: TRBJ2-2
abundance: NA
v_gene: TRBV24-1

CDR3aa: CASRLALETETQYF
j_gene: TRBJ2-5
abundance: few
v_gene: TRBV25-1

CDR3aa: CASSQVWGRAHNEQFF
j_gene: TRBJ2-1
abundance: once
v_gene: TRBV14

CDR3aa: CASSQGAGRIGTDTQYF
j_gene: TRBJ2-3
abundance: NA
v_gene: TRBV3-1/TRBV3-2

CDR3aa: CASSELPGYTGELFF
j_gene: TRBJ2-2
abundance: NA
v_gene: TRBV6-4

CDR3aa: CASSQLQGPDAGNTIYF
j_gene: TRBJ1-3
abundance: NA
v_gene: TRBV18

CDR3aa: CASTDRGNTDTQYF
j_gene: TRBJ2-3
abundance: NA
v_gene: TRBV19

CDR3aa: CASSYSNQETQYF
j_gene: TRBJ2-5
abundance: NA
v_gene: TRBV19

CDR3aa: CSASGPPGQGNEQYF
j_gene: TRBJ2-7
abundance: NA
v_gene: TRBV20-1

CDR3aa: CASSRDSESSYEQYF
j_gene: TRBJ2-7
abundance: NA
v_gene: TRBV5-4

CDR3aa: CASSLVFGGSSGNTIYF
j_gene: TRBJ1-3
abundance: NA
v_gene: TRBV7-9

CDR3aa: CASRLGGTGDYNEQFF
j_gene: TRBJ2-1
abundance: once
v_gene: TRBV5-8

CDR3aa: CASSSKRQIAGPSGEQFF
j_gene: TRBJ2-1
abundance: NA
v_gene: TRBV28

CDR3aa: CASSLSRGAGELFF
j_gene: TRBJ2-2
abundance: NA
v_gene: TRBV7-2

CDR3aa: CASSFPDRGAEAFF
j_gene: TRBJ1-1
abundance: NA
v_gene: TRBV6-6

CDR3aa: CASSSPSGDTQYF
j_gene: TRBJ2-3
abundance: many
v_gene: TRBV27

CDR3aa: CSVGRLAGGREQYF
j_gene: TRBJ2-7
abundance: NA
v_gene: TRBV29-1

CDR3aa: CAGDRGGEKLFF
j_gene: TRBJ1-4
abundance: NA
v_gene: TRBV30

CDR3aa: CASSPSLEDYEQYF
j_gene: TRBJ2-7
abundance: NA
v_gene: TRBV18

CDR3aa: CASSLLGRTHEKLFF
j_gene: TRBJ1-4
abundance: NA
v_gene: TRBV28

CDR3aa: CSPIEATGPDNSPLHF
j_gene: TRBJ1-6
abundance: NA
v_gene: TRBV20-1

CDR3aa: CASSQPQGTVFNSPLHF
j_gene: TRBJ1-6
abundance: NA
v_gene: TRBV3-1/TRBV3-2

CDR3aa: CASSQVLRNGQQYF
j_gene: TRBJ2-7
abundance: NA
v_gene: TRBV4-1

CDR3aa: CASSPGLTYEQYF
j_gene: TRBJ2-7
abundance: NA
v_gene: TRBV6-5

CDR3aa: CASRGDSWNYGYTF
j_gene: TRBJ1-2
abundance: NA
v_gene: TRBV2

CDR3aa: CASSRRLDRAYQPQHF
j_gene: TRBJ1-5
abundance: NA
v_gene: TRBV5-6

CDR3aa: CASSPAASGRFTSTDTQYF
j_gene: TRBJ2-3
abundance: NA
v_gene: TRBV5-1

CDR3aa: CASSYTRPGEQYF
j_gene: TRBJ2-7
abundance: NA
v_gene: TRBV6-2/TRBV6-3

CDR3aa: CASSPPGEQYF
j_gene: TRBJ2-7
abundance: NA
v_gene: TRBV11-2

CDR3aa: CASSPAGVDYGYTF
j_gene: TRBJ1-2
abundance: few
v_gene: TRBV7-8

CDR3aa: CASSQIRTGRTEAFF
j_gene: TRBJ1-1
abundance: NA
v_gene: TRBV3-1/TRBV3-2

CDR3aa: CASSRQLTDTQYF
j_gene: TRBJ2-3
abundance: NA
v_gene: TRBV19

CDR3aa: CASSQRMTFSYEQYF
j_gene: TRBJ2-7
abundance: NA
v_gene: TRBV3-1/TRBV3-2

CDR3aa: CASSTSRFSGRRPQYYEQYF
j_gene: TRBJ2-7
abundance: NA
v_gene: TRBV19

CDR3aa: CASSPEMTGNTGELFF
j_gene: TRBJ2-2
abundance: once
v_gene: TRBV5-1

CDR3aa: CAISESFNRRTEAFF
j_gene: TRBJ1-1
abundance: NA
v_gene: TRBV10-3

CDR3aa: CATSTQGDQPQHF
j_gene: TRBJ1-5
abundance: NA
v_gene: TRBV15

CDR3aa: CASRDYSASGNTIYF
j_gene: TRBJ1-3
abundance: NA
v_gene: TRBV5-1

CDR3aa: CASSTLLSTGELFF
j_gene: TRBJ2-2
abundance: few
v_gene: TRBV19

CDR3aa: CASSRQAGGEKLFF
j_gene: TRBJ1-4
abundance: NA
v_gene: TRBV11-2

CDR3aa: CASSSGQNQETQYF
j_gene: TRBJ2-5
abundance: NA
v_gene: TRBV6-2/TRBV6-3

CDR3aa: CASSLKSGTRDEQFF
j_gene: TRBJ2-1
abundance: NA
v_gene: TRBV11-2

CDR3aa: CASSSYRGTDYSNQPQHF
j_gene: TRBJ1-5
abundance: NA
v_gene: TRBV28

CDR3aa: CRWGQYPYEQYF
j_gene: TRBJ2-7
abundance: NA
v_gene: TRBV29-1

CDR3aa: CASLPQAGGGELFF
j_gene: TRBJ2-2
abundance: NA
v_gene: TRBV6-6